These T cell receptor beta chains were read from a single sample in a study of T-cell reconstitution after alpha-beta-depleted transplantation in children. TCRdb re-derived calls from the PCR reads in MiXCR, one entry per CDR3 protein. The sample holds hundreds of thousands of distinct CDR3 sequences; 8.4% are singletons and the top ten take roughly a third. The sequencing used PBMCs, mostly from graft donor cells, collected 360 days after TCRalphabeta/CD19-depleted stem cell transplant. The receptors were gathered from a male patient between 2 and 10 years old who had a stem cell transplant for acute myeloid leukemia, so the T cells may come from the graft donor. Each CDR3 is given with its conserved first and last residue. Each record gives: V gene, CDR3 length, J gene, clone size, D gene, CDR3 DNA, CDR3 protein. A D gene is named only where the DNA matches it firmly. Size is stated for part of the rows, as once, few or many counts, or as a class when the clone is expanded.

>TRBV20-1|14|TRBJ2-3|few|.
TGCAGTGCTAGGTACAGGGTTCGCACAGATACGCAGTATTTT
CSARYRVRTDTQYF
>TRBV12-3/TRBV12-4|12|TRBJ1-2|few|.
TGTGCCAGCAGTTTCAGGGTGAATGGCTACACCTTC
CASSFRVNGYTF
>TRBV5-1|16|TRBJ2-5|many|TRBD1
TGCGCCAGCAGCTTGGAACTTGCCGGACAGGGTTTACACCAGTACTTC
CASSLELAGQGLHQYF
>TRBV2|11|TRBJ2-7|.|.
TGTGCCAGCTCCGCGAACTACGAGCAGTACTTC
CASSANYEQYF
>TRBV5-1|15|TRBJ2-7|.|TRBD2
TGCGCCAGCAAAAGGTGGACTAGCGGGAGTTACGAGCAGTACTTC
CASKRWTSGSYEQYF
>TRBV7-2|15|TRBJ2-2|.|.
TGTGCCAGCAGCTTGCAGCGGCCGAACACCGGGGAGCTGTTTTTT
CASSLQRPNTGELFF
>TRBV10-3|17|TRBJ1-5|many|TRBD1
TGTGCCATCAGTGACCGCCCGACAGGGTATGGCAATCAGCCCCAGCATTTT
CAISDRPTGYGNQPQHF
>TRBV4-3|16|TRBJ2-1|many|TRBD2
TGCGCCAGCAGCTTTAGCGGGGTTGGAGCCTACAATGAGCAGTTCTTC
CASSFSGVGAYNEQFF
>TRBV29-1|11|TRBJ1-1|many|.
TGCAGCGTTGAGAGGGACACTGAAGCTTTCTTT
CSVERDTEAFF
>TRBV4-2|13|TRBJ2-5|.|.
TGTGCCAGCAGCCAAATACCCATGGAGACCCAGTACTTC
CASSQIPMETQYF
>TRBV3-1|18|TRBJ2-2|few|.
TGTGCCAGCAGCCAAGACGGATACTGGACGGCGAACACCGGGGAGCTGTTTTTT
CASSQDGYWTANTGELFF
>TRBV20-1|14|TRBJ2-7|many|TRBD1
TGCAGTGCTCGTAAAGACAGGGTACCCTACGAGCAGTACTTC
CSARKDRVPYEQYF
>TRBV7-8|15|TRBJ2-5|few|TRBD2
TGTGCCAGCAGCGTACGTAGCGGGGCGGGGGAGACCCAGTACTTC
CASSVRSGAGETQYF
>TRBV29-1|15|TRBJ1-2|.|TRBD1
TGCAGCGTTCTTGGGACAGGAGGAGGGAACTATGGCTACACCTTC
CSVLGTGGGNYGYTF
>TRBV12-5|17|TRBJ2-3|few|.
TGTGCTAGTGGTTTGGTAAGCCGGGGGCTGTTTATAGATACGCAGTATTTT
CASGLVSRGLFIDTQYF
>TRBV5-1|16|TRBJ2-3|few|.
TGCGCCAGCAGCCCCACGGGACACCAAGTCACAGATACGCAGTATTTT
CASSPTGHQVTDTQYF
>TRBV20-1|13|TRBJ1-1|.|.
TGCAGTGCTAGGTTGGGGGGGGACCGTGAAGCTTTCTTT
CSARLGGDREAFF
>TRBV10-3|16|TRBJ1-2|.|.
TGTGCCATCATGGACTATCCGGGGGGCAGCTACTATGGCTACACCTTC
CAIMDYPGGSYYGYTF
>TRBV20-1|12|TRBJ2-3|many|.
TGCAGTGCTGTAATTGGGACAGATACGCAGTATTTT
CSAVIGTDTQYF
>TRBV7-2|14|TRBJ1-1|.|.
TGTGCCAGCAGCTTACAGTACATAAACACTGAAGCTTTCTTT
CASSLQYINTEAFF
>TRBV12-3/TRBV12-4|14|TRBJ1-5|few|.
TGTGCCAGCAGGGGCGCATATAGCAATCAGCCCCAGCATTTT
CASRGAYSNQPQHF
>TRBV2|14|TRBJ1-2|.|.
TGTGCCAGCAGTGAAGCGCAGGGGTCCTATGGCTACACCTTC
CASSEAQGSYGYTF
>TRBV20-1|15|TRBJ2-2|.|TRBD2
TGCAGTGCTAGAACTAGCGGGGGCCGGACCGGGGAGCTGTTTTTT
CSARTSGGRTGELFF
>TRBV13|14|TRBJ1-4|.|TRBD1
TGTGCCAGCAGCTCAACGGGACAGATTGAAAAACTGTTTTTT
CASSSTGQIEKLFF
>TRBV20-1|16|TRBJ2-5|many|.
TGCAGTGCTCCCAGTCGTGTGACTGGGAACCAAGAGACCCAGTACTTC
CSAPSRVTGNQETQYF
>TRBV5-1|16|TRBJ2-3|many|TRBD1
TGCGCCAGCAGCGCCACAGGGGCCTCTAGCACAGATACGCAGTATTTT
CASSATGASSTDTQYF
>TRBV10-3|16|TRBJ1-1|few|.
TGTGCCATCAGTGAGCGCGGGGCGGCGGCGGGCGGTGAAGCTTTCTTT
CAISERGAAAGGEAFF
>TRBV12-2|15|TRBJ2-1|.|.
TGTGCAAGTCGCCCTCATGGCCCGCCCTACAATGAGCAGTTCTTC
CASRPHGPPYNEQFF
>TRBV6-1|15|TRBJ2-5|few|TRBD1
TGTGCCAGCAGTGGCCGGACAGGGCGGGTAGGGTTCCAGTACTTC
CASSGRTGRVGFQYF
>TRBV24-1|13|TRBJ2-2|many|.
TGTGCCACCATGCAGGAGAACACCGGGGAGCTGTTTTTT
CATMQENTGELFF
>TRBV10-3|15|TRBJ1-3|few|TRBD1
TGTGCCATCAGTGGGGGACAGGTCTCTGGAAACACCATATATTTT
CAISGGQVSGNTIYF
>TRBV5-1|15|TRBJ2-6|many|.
TGCGCCAGCAGCTTTGGATACTCTGGGGCCAACGTCCTGACTTTC
CASSFGYSGANVLTF
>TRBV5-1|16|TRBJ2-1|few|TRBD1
TGCGCCAGCAGCTTGGCCTTGGGGACAGGGGTAAATGAGCAGTTCTTC
CASSLALGTGVNEQFF
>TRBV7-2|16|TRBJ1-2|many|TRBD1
TGTGCCAGCAGCGACCACAGGGGGCGTCTCAACTATGGCTACACCTTC
CASSDHRGRLNYGYTF
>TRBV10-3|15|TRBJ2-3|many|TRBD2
TGTGCCATCAGCGAAATAGCGGGGAGCACAGATACGCAGTATTTT
CAISEIAGSTDTQYF
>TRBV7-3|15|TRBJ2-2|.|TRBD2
TGTGCCAGCAGCTTAATAGGGACTACCACCGGGGAGCTGTTTTTT
CASSLIGTTTGELFF
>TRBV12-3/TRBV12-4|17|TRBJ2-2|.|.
TGTGCCAGCAGTTTCTATCTACGGGGGGACATCACCGGGGAGCTGTTTTTT
CASSFYLRGDITGELFF
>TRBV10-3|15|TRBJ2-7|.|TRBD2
TGTGCCATCAGTGGGGAAGCGGGAGGGCCCTACGAGCAGTACTTC
CAISGEAGGPYEQYF
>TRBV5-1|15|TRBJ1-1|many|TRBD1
TGCGCCAGCAGCGGCTGGGGACAGACGAACACTGAAGCTTTCTTT
CASSGWGQTNTEAFF
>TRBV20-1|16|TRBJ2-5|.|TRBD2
TGCAGTGCTAGAGATCCCCTCCTAGCGGTCCAAGAGACCCAGTACTTC
CSARDPLLAVQETQYF
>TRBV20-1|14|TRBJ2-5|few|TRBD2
TGCAGTGCTACCTCGGGACTAAACCAAGAGACCCAGTACTTC
CSATSGLNQETQYF
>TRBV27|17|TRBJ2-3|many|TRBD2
TGTGCCAGCAGTTTATCCAGACTAGCGCGAGGGAAGGGTACGCAGTATTTT
CASSLSRLARGKGTQYF
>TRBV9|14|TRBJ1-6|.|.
TGTGCCAGCAGCGTCGGGGTCCTGAGTTCACCCCTCCACTTT
CASSVGVLSSPLHF
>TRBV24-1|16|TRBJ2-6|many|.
TGTGCCACCAGTGATTTCCCAGGGCTTGGGGCCAACGTCCTGACTTTC
CATSDFPGLGANVLTF
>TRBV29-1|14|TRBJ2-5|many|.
TGCAGCGCCGAGACGGACAGCCTGATGGAGACCCAGTACTTC
CSAETDSLMETQYF
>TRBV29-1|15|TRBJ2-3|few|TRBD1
TGCAGCGTTAACGACAGGGGGCAACCCACAGATACGCAGTATTTT
CSVNDRGQPTDTQYF
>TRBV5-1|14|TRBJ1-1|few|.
TGCGCCAGCAGCCAGAGACAGGTTGATACTGAAGCTTTCTTT
CASSQRQVDTEAFF
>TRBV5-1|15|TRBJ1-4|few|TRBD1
TGCGCCAGCAGGCCAACAGGGGTAACTAATGAAAAACTGTTTTTT
CASRPTGVTNEKLFF
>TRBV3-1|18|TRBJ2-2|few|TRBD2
TGTGCCAGCAGCCAAGAGATGACTAGCGGGGAGAACACCGGGGAGCTGTTTTTT
CASSQEMTSGENTGELFF
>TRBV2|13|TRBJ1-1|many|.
TGTGCCAGCATCTACAGGGAAGGGCCTGAAGCTTTCTTT
CASIYREGPEAFF